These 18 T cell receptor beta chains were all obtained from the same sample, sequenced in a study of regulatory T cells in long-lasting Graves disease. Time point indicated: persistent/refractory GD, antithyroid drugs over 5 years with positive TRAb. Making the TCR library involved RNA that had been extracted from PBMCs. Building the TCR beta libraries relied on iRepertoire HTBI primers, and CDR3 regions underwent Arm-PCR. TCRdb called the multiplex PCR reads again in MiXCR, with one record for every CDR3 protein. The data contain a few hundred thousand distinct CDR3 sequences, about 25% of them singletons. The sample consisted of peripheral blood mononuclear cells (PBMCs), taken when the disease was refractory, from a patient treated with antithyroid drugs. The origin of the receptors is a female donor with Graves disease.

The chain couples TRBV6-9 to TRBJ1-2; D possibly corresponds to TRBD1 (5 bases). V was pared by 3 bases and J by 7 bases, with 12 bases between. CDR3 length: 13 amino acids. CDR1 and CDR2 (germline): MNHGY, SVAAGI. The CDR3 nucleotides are TGTGCCAGCAGTTACTCGAATGGGGGTGGCTACACCTTC. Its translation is CASSYSNGGGYTF.

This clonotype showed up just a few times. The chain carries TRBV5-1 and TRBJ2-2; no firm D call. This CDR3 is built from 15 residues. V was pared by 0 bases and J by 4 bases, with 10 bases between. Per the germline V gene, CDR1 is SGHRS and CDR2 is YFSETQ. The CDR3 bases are TGCGCCAGCAGCTTGGCGGGTCCCCCCACCGGGGAGCTGTTTTTT. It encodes CASSLAGPPTGELFF.

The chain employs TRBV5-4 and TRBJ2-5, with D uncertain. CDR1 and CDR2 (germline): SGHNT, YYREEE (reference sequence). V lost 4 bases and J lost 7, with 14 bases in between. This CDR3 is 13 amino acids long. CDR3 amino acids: CASSPYLLGTQYF. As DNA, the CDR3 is TGTGCCAGCAGCCCCTACCTCCTGGGGACCCAGTACTTC.

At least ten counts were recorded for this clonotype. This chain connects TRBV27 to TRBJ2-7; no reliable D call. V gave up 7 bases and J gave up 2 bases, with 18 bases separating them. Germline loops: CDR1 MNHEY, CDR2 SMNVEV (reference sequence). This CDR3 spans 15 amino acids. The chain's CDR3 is CASTLMPGGPYEQYF. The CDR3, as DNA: TGTGCCAGCACTCTTATGCCGGGCGGCCCCTACGAGCAGTACTTC.

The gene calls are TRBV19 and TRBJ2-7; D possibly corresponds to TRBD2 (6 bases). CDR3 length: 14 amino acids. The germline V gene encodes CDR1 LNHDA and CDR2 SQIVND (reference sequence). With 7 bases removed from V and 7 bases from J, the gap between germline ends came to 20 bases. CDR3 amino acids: CASNPPHGGREQYF. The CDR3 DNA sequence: TGTGCCAGTAATCCACCCCACGGAGGGCGAGAGCAGTACTTC.

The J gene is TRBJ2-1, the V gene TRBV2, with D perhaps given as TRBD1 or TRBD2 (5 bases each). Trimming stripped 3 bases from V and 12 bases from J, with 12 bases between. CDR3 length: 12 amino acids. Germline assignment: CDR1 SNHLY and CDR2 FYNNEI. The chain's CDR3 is CASSEVRAGQFF. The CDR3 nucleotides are TGTGCCAGCAGTGAGGTCAGGGCGGGGCAGTTCTTC.

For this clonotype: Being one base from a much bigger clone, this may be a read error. CDR3 region: CASSPSGAIMGKTQYF. Here the CDR3 DNA reads TGTGCCAGCAGCCCCAGCGGAGCGATTATGGGGAAGACCCAGTACTTC. V is TRBV13 and J is TRBJ2-5; a weak D match, TRBD2 (5 bases). V was cut by 5 bases and J by 6 bases, with 22 bases left in between. CDR1 and CDR2 (germline): PRHDT, FYEKMQ (reference sequence). This CDR3 contains 16 residues.

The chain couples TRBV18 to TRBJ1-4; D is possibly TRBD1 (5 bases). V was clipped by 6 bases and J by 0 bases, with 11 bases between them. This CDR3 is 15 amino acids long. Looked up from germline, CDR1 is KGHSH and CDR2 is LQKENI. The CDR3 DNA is TGTGCCAGCTCCGAGGGGTACTCAACTAATGAAAAACTGTTTTTT. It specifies CASSEGYSTNEKLFF.

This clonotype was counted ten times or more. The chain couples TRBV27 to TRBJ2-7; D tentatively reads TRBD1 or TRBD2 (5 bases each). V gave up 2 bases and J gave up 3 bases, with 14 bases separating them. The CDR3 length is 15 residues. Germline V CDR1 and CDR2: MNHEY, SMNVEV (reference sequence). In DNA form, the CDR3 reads TGTGCCAGCAGTTTAGGGGGAGTTCAGGGCTACGAGCAGTACTTC. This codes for CASSLGGVQGYEQYF.

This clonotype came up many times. The CDR3 DNA sequence: TGTGCCAGCAGTTCCTTCGGACTAGCGGGAGGGCCGGGGGGCGAGCAGTACTTC. It yields the protein CASSSFGLAGGPGGEQYF. This chain uses TRBV6-5 with TRBJ2-7, with TRBD2 matching over 15 bases. Germline CDR1 is MNHEY and CDR2 is SVGAGI. Losses at the gene ends were 4 bases for V and 6 bases for J; bases not matched to a gene: 13. The CDR3 length is 18 residues.

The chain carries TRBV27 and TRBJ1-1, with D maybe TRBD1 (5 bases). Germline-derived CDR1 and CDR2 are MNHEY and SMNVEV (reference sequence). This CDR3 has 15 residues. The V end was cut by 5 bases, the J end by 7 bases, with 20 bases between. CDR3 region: CASSINPGTEFEAFF. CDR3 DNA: TGTGCCAGCAGTATAAATCCCGGGACGGAATTTGAAGCTTTCTTT.

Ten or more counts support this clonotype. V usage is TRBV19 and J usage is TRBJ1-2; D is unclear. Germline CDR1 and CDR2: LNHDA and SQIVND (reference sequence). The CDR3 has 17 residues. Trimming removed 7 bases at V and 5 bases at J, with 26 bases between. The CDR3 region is CASTPYQLQNGGYGYTF. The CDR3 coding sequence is TGTGCCAGTACCCCTTATCAACTGCAGAACGGCGGGTATGGCTACACCTTC. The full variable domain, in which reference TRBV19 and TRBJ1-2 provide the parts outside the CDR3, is DGGITQSPKYLFRKEGQNVTLSCEQNLNHDAMYWYRQDPGQGLRLIYYSQIVNDFQKGDIAEGYSVSREKKESFPLTVTSAQKNPTAFYLCASTPYQLQNGGYGYTFGSGTRLTVV.

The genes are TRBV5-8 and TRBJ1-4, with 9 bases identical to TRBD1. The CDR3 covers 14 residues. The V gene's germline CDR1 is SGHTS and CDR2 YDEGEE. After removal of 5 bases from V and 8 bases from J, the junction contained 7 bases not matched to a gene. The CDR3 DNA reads TGTGCCAGCAGGCAACAGGGGGCGGGGGAAAAACTGTTTTTT. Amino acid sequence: CASRQQGAGEKLFF.

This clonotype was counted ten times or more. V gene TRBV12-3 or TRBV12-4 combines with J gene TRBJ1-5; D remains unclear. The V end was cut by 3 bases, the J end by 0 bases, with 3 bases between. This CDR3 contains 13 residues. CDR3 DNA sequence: TGTGCCAGCAGTTTTGCTAGCAATCAGCCCCAGCATTTT. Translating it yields CASSFASNQPQHF.

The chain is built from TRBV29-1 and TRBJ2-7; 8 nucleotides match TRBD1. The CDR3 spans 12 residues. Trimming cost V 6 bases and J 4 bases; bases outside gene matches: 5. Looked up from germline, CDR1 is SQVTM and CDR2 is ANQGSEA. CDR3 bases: TGCAGCGTGGAGGACAGGGTTTACGAGCAGTACTTC. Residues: CSVEDRVYEQYF.

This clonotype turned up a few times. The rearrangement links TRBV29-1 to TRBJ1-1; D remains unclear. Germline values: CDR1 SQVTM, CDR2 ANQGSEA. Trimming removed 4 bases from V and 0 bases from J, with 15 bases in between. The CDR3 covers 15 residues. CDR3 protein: CSVVPQMNMNTEAFF. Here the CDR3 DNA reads TGCAGCGTTGTCCCCCAGATGAACATGAACACTGAAGCTTTCTTT.

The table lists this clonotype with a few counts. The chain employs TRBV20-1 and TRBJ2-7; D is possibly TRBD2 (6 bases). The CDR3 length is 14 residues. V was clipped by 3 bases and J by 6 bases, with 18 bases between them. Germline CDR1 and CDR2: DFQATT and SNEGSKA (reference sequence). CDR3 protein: CSASGRKAGGEQYF. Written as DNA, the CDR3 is TGCAGTGCTAGTGGTCGGAAGGCCGGGGGCGAGCAGTACTTC.

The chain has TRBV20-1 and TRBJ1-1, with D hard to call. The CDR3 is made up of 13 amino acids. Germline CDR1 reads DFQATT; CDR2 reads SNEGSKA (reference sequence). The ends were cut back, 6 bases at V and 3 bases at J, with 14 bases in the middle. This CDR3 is CSAASDVDTEAFF. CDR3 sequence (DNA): TGCAGTGCGGCATCGGACGTCGACACTGAAGCTTTCTTT.